This T cell receptor beta chain was retrieved from a study of T-cell memory formation after mild COVID-19. Looking at the study overall: Most TCR clusters belonged to a single donor.

At least ten counts were recorded for this clonotype. This CDR3 region has 15 residues. Germline assignment: CDR1 SGHNT and CDR2 YYREEE (reference sequence). V gave up 0 bases and J gave up 5 bases; unmatched junction bases: 0. TCRdb used MiXCR to reprocess the 5' RACE reads, holding one entry per CDR3 protein. The data contain more than 25,000 distinct CDR3 sequences, about 7.4% of them singletons. The source of this sequence is an adult woman who had mild COVID-19 (a few samples of this study predate the infection). Cell type and time point are not known. Material for sequencing was PBMCs or a T cell subset sorted from them (not recorded which). The V gene is TRBV5-4, the J gene TRBJ2-1; TRBD2 agrees at 12 bases. The CDR3 bases are TGTGCCAGCAGCTTGGGACTAGCGGGGGACAATGAGCAGTTCTTC. Translation gives CASSLGLAGDNEQFF.